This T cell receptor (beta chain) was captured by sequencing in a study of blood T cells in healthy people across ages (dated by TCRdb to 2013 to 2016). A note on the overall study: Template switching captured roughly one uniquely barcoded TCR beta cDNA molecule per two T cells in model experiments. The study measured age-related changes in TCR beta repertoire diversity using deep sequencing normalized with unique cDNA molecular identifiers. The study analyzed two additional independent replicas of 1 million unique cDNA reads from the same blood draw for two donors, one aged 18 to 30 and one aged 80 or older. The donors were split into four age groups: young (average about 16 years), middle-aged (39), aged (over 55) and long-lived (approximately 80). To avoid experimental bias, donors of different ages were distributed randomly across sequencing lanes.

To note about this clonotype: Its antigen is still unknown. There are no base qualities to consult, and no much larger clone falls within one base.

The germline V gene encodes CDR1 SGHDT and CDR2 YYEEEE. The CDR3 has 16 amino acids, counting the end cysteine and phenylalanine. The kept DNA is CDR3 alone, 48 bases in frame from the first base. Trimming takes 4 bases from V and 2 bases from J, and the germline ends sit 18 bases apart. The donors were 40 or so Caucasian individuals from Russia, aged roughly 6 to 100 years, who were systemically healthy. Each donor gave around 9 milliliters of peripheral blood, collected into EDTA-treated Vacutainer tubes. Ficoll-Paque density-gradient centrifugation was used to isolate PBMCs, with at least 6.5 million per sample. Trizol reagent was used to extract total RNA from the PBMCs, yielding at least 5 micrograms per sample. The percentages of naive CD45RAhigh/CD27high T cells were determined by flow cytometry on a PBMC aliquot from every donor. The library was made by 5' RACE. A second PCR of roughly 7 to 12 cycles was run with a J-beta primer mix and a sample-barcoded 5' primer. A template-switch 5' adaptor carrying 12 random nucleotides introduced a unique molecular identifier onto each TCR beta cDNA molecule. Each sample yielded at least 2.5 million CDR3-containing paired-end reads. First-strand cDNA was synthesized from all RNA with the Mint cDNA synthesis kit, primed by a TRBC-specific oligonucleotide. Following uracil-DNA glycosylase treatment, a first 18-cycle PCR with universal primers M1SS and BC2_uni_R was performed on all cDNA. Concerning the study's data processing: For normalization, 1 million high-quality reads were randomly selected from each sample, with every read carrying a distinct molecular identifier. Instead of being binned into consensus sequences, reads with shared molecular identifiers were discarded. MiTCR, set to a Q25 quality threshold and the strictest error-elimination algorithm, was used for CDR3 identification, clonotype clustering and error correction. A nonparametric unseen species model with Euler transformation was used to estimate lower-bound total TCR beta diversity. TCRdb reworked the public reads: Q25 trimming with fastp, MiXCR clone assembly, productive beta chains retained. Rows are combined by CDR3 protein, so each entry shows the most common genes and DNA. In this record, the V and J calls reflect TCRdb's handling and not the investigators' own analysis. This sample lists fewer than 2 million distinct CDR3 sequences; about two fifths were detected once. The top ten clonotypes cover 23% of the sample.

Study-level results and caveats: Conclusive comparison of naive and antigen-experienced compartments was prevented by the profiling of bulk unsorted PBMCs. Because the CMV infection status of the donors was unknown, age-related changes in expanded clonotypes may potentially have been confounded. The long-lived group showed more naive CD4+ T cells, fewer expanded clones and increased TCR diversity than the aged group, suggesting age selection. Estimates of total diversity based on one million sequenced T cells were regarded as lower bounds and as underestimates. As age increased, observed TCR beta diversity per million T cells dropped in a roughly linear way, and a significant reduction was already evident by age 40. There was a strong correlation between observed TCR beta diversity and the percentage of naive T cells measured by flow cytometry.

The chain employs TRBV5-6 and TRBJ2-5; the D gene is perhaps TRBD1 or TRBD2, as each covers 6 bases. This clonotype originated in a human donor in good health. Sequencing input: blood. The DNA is TGTGCCAGCAGCAGGGGGGCTTGGGCGGGGCAAGAGACCCAGTACTTC. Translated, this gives CASSRGAWAGQETQYF. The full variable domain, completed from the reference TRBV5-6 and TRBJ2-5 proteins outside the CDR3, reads DAGVTQSPTHLIKTRGQQVTLRCSPKSGHDTVSWYQQALGQGPQFIFQYYEEEERQRGNFPDRFSGHQFPNYSSELNVNALLLGDSALYLCASSRGAWAGQETQYFGPGTRLLVL.